This T cell receptor beta chain was documented in a study of monozygotic twins with inflammatory bowel disease. Study-wide results and caveats: Whereas healthy co-twins had higher TCRbeta diversity (inverse Simpson), IBD patients had lower diversity.

Per individual sample, eight separate reactions were used to make cDNA. TCRdb reanalyzed the 5' RACE reads, giving one entry per CDR3 protein sequence and no DNA. The sample is made up of approximately 380,000 distinct CDR3 sequences, and the top ten hold just over 2.5% of it. Germline lookup yields CDR1 MNHNY and CDR2 SVGAGI (reference sequence). This CDR3 spans 13 amino acids. Notes on this clonotype: Its antigen is currently unknown.

The V and J genes are TRBV6-6 and TRBJ2-7. The sequenced sample consisted of blood. This sequence originates from a human donor with ulcerative colitis or Crohn's disease, or a healthy co-twin of an affected twin (not recorded which). The chain's CDR3 is CASSYDRSYEQYF.